The entry below describes one TCR beta chain. Antigen unknown. The sample comes from a study of shared clonotypes between healthy human individuals. Study observations and caveats: About 5% was the fraction of naive CD4 clonotypes found shared across several donors.

TCRdb's copy holds only in-frame clones and misses some; the assay was immunoSEQ multiplex PCR. The data show 560,000 or so clones, approximately 96% seen once. Terminally differentiated effector memory CD45RA+ cells were excluded from the naive CD8 cells, which were CD45RO-negative and positively selected for CCR7. This CDR3 region has 16 residues. Trimming removed 2 bases from V and 3 bases from J; junction bases left unmatched: 10. Per germline, CDR1 MNHNS and CDR2 SASEGT. The source material was naive CD8+ T cells sorted from blood. The chain uses TRBV6-1 and TRBJ2-7; 7 bases are shared with TRBD2. This receptor was identified in a woman aged 25 to 39 in good health. In nucleotides, the CDR3 is TGTGCCAGCAGTGAACCGCCCAGCGGGATTGGCTACGAGCAGTACTTC. Translating gives CASSEPPSGIGYEQYF.